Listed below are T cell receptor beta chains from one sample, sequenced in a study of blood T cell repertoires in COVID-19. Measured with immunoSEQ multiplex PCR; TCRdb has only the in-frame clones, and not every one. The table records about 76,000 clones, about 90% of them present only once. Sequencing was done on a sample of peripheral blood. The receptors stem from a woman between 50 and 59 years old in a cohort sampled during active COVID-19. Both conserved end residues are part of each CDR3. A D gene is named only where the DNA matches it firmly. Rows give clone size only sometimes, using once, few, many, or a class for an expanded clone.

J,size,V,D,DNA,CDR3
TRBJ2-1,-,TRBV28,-,TGTGCCAGCAGGTCAGCGGCTACCTACAATGAGCAGTTCTTC,CASRSAATYNEQFF
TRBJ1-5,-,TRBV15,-,TGTGCCACCAGCAGAGATCGGGGGATCAATCAGCCCCAGCATTTT,CATSRDRGINQPQHF
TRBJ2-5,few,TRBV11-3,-,TGTGCCAGCAGCCCGACGCTCAGGGGGACCCAGTACTTC,CASSPTLRGTQYF
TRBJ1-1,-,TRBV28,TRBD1,TGTGCCAGCTCAGGGGGGCTGTTGAACACTGAAGCTTTCTTT,CASSGGLLNTEAFF
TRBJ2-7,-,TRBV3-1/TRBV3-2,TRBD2,TGTGCCAGCAGCTCCTCCTCGACTAGCGGGATAAGGGGCGAGCAGTACTTC,CASSSSSTSGIRGEQYF
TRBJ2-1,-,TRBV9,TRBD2,TGTGCCAGCAGCCCTAAACTAGCGGGGTACAATGAGCAGTTCTTC,CASSPKLAGYNEQFF
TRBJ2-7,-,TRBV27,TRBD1,TGTGCCAGCAAAGGGACAGGGTGGGGCGAGCAGTACTTC,CASKGTGWGEQYF
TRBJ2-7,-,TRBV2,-,TGTGCCAGCAGTGAGGAGACCCATGCCTACGAGCAGTACTTC,CASSEETHAYEQYF
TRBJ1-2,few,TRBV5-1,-,TGCGCCAGCAGCTTGGATCAGGGAAGGATACGAGATGGCTACACCTTC,CASSLDQGRIRDGYTF
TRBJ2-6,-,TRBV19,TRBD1,TGTGCCAGTAGTGGTGGACAGGGAACATCTGGGGCCAACGTCCTGACTTTC,CASSGGQGTSGANVLTF
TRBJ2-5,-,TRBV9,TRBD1,TGTGCCAGCAGCGTAGGGGGCGGGACAGGGCTTCAAGAGACCCAGTACTTC,CASSVGGGTGLQETQYF
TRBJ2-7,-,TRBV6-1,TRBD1,TGTGCCAGCAGTGAAGGAAGGACAGGGGCCCCCGTTTCGTACGAGCAGTACTTC,CASSEGRTGAPVSYEQYF
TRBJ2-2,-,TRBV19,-,TGTGCCAGTAGTACTAGCCCCGGGTCCGGGGAGCTGTTTTTT,CASSTSPGSGELFF
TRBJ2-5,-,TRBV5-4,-,TGTGCCAGCAGCTCCGTGCCCTTTACAGGGAGAGGAGAGACCCAGTACTTC,CASSSVPFTGRGETQYF